The 21 T cell receptor beta chains below all came from one sample that was sequenced in a study of blood T cells in healthy people across ages. Using a J-beta primer mix together with a sample-barcoded 5' primer, a second PCR was run for 7 to 11 cycles. TCRdb analysed the 5' RACE reads with MiXCR anew, one entry per CDR3 protein. This table has hundreds of thousands of distinct CDR3 sequences, about 48% appearing once. Sequencing was performed on blood. Source of these receptors: a man aged 30 to 45 in good health.

This chain uses TRBV9 with TRBJ2-1; 11 nucleotides agree with TRBD2. The length of the CDR3 is 16 residues. The V gene end was trimmed by 4 bases and the J gene end by 5 bases; junction bases not matched to a gene: 8. CDR1 and CDR2 (germline): SGDLS, YYNGEE. The CDR3 protein is CASSFRLAGIDNEQFF. The CDR3 region has the DNA TGTGCCAGCAGCTTTCGACTAGCGGGGATCGACAATGAGCAGTTCTTC.

This clonotype was found once. A read error may account for a junction end that differs from germline. This CDR3 is CVSSPTGNKQPQHF. DNA for the CDR3: TGTGTCAGCAGCCCGACGGGAAACAAGCAGCCCCAGCATTTT. The chain recombines TRBV7-9 with TRBJ1-5; D call uncertain. CDR1 SEHNR and CDR2 FQNEAQ come from the germline V gene (reference sequence). The CDR3 is 14 residues long.

The genes are TRBV3-1 and TRBJ1-2; TRBD1 matches 7 bases. V was pared by 4 bases and J by 4 bases, with 9 bases of the junction left unmatched. The CDR3 extends over 15 amino acids. The germline V gene has CDR1 LGHDT and CDR2 YNNKEL (reference sequence). The CDR3 DNA sequence: TGTGCCAGCAGCCCCGACGGGACAGCAGGCTATGGCTACACCTTC. Its protein is CASSPDGTAGYGYTF.

This clonotype was seen a single time. This chain joins TRBV12-3 or TRBV12-4 and TRBJ1-6; a weak D match, TRBD1 (6 bases). V was clipped by 3 bases and J by 5 bases, with 11 bases between them. This CDR3 is 15 amino acids long. CDR3 region: CASSFRGAHNSPLHF. The CDR3 DNA sequence: TGTGCCAGCAGTTTTCGGGGGGCGCATAATTCACCCCTCCACTTT.

This clonotype was observed once. The chain joins TRBV6-6 to TRBJ2-1; either TRBD1 or TRBD2 may supply D (5 bases each). V shed 6 bases and J shed 8 bases, with 11 bases lying between them. The germline CDR1 and CDR2 sequences are MNHNY and SVGAGI (reference sequence). The CDR3 consists of 12 residues. CDR3 region: CASRAMGDEQFF. CDR3 bases: TGTGCCAGCAGGGCGATGGGGGATGAGCAGTTCTTC.

The V and J genes are TRBV9 and TRBJ2-7; TRBD2 matches 9 bases. The CDR3 runs 14 residues. Germline CDR1 SGDLS, CDR2 YYNGEE. Unmatched junction bases numbered 12, after V lost 7 bases and J lost 7 bases. The CDR3 reads CASDPSGTFREQYF. CDR3 sequence (DNA): TGTGCCAGCGATCCTAGCGGGACGTTCAGGGAGCAGTACTTC.

This clonotype was detected ten times or more. The rearrangement joins TRBV7-9 to TRBJ2-5; D not resolved. Germline lookup yields CDR1 SEHNR and CDR2 FQNEAQ (reference sequence). CDR3 length: 13 amino acids. Deletions cut 6 bases from V and 1 base from J, with 9 bases between. The CDR3 is CASSLSPQETQYF. CDR3 nucleotide sequence: TGTGCCAGCAGTTTATCTCCCCAAGAGACCCAGTACTTC.

The chain combines TRBV29-1 with TRBJ2-1; D is possibly TRBD1 (7 bases). Germline lookup yields CDR1 SQVTM and CDR2 ANQGSEA. This CDR3 spans 12 amino acids. V shed 4 bases and J shed 8 bases, with 12 bases lying between them. DNA for the CDR3: TGCAGCGTTGGACAGGGAGGCGATGAGCAGTTCTTC. Translated, it gives CSVGQGGDEQFF.

The genes are TRBV5-1 and TRBJ2-1; D unclear. This CDR3 comprises 16 residues. Trimming removed 1 base from V and 1 base from J, with 12 bases in between. Germline-derived CDR1 and CDR2 are SGHRS and YFSETQ. CDR3: CASSLSGTASYNEQFF. The DNA for the CDR3 is TGCGCCAGCAGCTTGTCCGGTACGGCGTCCTACAATGAGCAGTTCTTC.

The chain uses TRBV11-2 and TRBJ1-1, with D perhaps matching TRBD1 (5 bases). The CDR3 totals 13 residues. Trimming took 0 bases from V and 8 from J, leaving 10 bases between them. The germline gives CDR1 SGHAT, CDR2 FQNNGV. CDR3 sequence: CASSLDYGGEAFF. The CDR3 nucleotides read TGTGCCAGCAGCTTAGATTACGGGGGGGAAGCTTTCTTT.

The V gene is TRBV6-1, the J gene TRBJ1-2, with 8 bases identical to TRBD1. V lost 5 bases to trimming and J lost 1 base; unmatched junction nucleotides: 15. The CDR3 loop spans 18 amino acids. Germline loops: CDR1 MNHNS, CDR2 SASEGT. CDR3 protein: CASSRDRQGRTDNYGYTF. The CDR3, as DNA: TGTGCCAGCAGTCGTGATCGACAGGGGAGAACGGATAACTATGGCTACACCTTC.

The V gene is TRBV20-1, the J gene TRBJ2-1; 11 bases map to TRBD1. This CDR3 has 13 residues. Germline lookup yields CDR1 DFQATT and CDR2 SNEGSKA (reference sequence). V lost 6 bases and J lost 7; bases outside the gene matches: 5. Here the CDR3 reads CSAGQGAGNEQFF. The CDR3 nucleotides read TGCAGTGCCGGACAGGGGGCGGGTAATGAGCAGTTCTTC.

The V call is TRBV29-1, the J call TRBJ2-1; 10 bases are a match to TRBD1. The trim removed 4 bases at V and 8 bases at J, leaving 8 bases unmatched. The CDR3 is 14 amino acids. Germline V gene lookup returns CDR1 SQVTM and CDR2 ANQGSEA. CDR3 sequence reads: CSVAGTGDGDEQFF. The CDR3 bases are TGCAGCGTTGCCGGGACAGGGGACGGGGATGAGCAGTTCTTC.

In its sample, this clonotype was seen many times. V gene TRBV12-3 or TRBV12-4 combines with J gene TRBJ2-5, with unresolved D. This CDR3 region has 13 residues. The V and J ends lost 5 bases and 5 bases respectively, with 12 bases between them. CDR3 DNA sequence: TGTGCCAGCAGTGGGTTTATGGGGGAGACCCAGTACTTC. This gives the protein CASSGFMGETQYF.

CDR3 in amino acids: CASSLARGRPDTQYF. The DNA of the CDR3 is TGTGCCAGCAGCTTAGCCAGGGGGCGCCCAGATACGCAGTATTTT. This rearrangement joins TRBV7-9 to TRBJ2-3; 8 nucleotides line up with TRBD1. J was trimmed by 4 bases and V by 0 bases; bases with no gene match: 3. Per the germline V gene, CDR1 is SEHNR and CDR2 is FQNEAQ (reference sequence). The CDR3 runs to 15 residues.

This clonotype was counted once. The chain recombines TRBV7-2 with TRBJ2-1; 7 positions match TRBD2. Germline V gene sequence: CDR1 SGHTA, CDR2 FQGNSA. The J segment lost 5 bases and the V segment lost 3 bases, leaving 10 bases of the junction unmatched. CDR3 length: 16 amino acids. The CDR3 loop reads CASSFLGLAVNNEQFF. CDR3 DNA: TGTGCCAGCAGCTTCCTTGGTCTAGCGGTGAACAATGAGCAGTTCTTC.

V is TRBV7-9 and J is TRBJ1-2; possibly TRBD1 for D (6 bases). The CDR3 length is 19 residues. The germline CDR1 and CDR2 sequences are SEHNR and FQNEAQ (reference sequence). Trimming pared 0 bases from V and 1 base from J, leaving 21 bases between. The CDR3 coding sequence is TGTGCCAGCAGCTTAGCGCTCGGGCAGGGGCCCCTTAATAACTATGGCTACACCTTC. It codes for CASSLALGQGPLNNYGYTF.

In its sample, this clonotype was seen a few times. The chain combines TRBV5-1 with TRBJ2-5; no definite D call. Germline-derived CDR1 and CDR2 are SGHRS and YFSETQ. This CDR3 contains 15 residues. The ends were cut back, 0 bases at V and 0 bases at J, with 9 bases in the middle. The DNA of the CDR3 is TGCGCCAGCAGCTTGGATGTCGGGTACCAAGAGACCCAGTACTTC. Protein product: CASSLDVGYQETQYF.

The rearrangement links TRBV7-2 to TRBJ1-1; 9 positions match TRBD1. Losses at the gene ends were 1 base for V and 8 bases for J; bases not matched to a gene: 8. Germline CDR1 is SGHTA and CDR2 is FQGNSA. This CDR3 comprises 15 residues. CDR3 amino acids: CASSLVGTGSSEAFF. Here the CDR3 DNA reads TGTGCCAGCAGCTTAGTCGGGACAGGGTCCTCAGAAGCTTTCTTT.

The rearrangement joins TRBV28 to TRBJ2-3; TRBD2 aligns across 8 bases. After removal of 4 bases from V and 2 bases from J, the junction contained 8 bases not matched to a gene. This CDR3 contains 16 residues. Germline CDR1 reads MDHEN; CDR2 reads SYDVKM. CDR3 in amino acids: CASSSLSSGVTDTQYF. The DNA of the CDR3 is TGTGCCAGCAGTTCGCTGAGTAGCGGGGTCACAGATACGCAGTATTTT.

This clonotype was picked up many times. The chain links TRBV6-2 or TRBV6-3 to TRBJ2-3; D is undetermined. Trimming left V 0 bases short and J 7 bases short, with 11 bases between. This CDR3 contains 14 residues. Germline lookup yields CDR1 MNHEY and CDR2 SVGEGT. CDR3 nucleotides: TGTGCCAGCAGTTACTCGAAGAAATATAATACGCAGTATTTT. Protein: CASSYSKKYNTQYF.